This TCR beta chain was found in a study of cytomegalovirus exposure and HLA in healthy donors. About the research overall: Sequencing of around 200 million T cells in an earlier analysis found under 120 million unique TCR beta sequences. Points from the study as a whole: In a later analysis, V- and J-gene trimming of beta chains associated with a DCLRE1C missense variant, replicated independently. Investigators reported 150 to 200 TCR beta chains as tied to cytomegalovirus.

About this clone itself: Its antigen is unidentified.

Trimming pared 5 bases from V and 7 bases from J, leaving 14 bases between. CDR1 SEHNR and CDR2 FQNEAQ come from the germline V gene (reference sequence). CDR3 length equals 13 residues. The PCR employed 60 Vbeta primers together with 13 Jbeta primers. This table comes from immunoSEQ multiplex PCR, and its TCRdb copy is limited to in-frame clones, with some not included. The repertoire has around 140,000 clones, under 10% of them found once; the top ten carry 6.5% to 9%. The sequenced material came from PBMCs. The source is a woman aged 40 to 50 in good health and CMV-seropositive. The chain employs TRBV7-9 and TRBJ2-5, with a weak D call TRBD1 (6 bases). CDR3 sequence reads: CASSQTGRPTQYF. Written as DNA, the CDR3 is TGTGCCAGCAGCCAAACAGGGCGACCGACCCAGTACTTC.